The entry below describes one T cell receptor (beta chain). The sample is drawn from a study of blood T cell repertoires in COVID-19. Overall study context: The samples span acute and convalescent COVID-19 from the United States, Italy and Spain. The cDNA or gDNA used as material had been derived from T cells, B-cell-depleted T cells, or PBMCs.

The CDR3 totals 14 residues. Per germline, CDR1 SGHAT and CDR2 FQNNGV. V dropped 5 bases and J dropped 9 bases, with 19 bases sitting between them. Original methodology: Reference gene primer amplification gave estimated nucleated cell counts. Assay: immunoSEQ multiplex PCR; the TCRdb copy retains only in-frame clones and omits some. V and J calls and clone size follow that table, whereas D and trimming were derived from the DNA. The data contain about 230,000 clones, 81% of them singletons. This sequence was found in a woman of 80 years or more with acute or convalescent COVID-19. The V gene is TRBV11-2, the J gene TRBJ1-2, with a tentative D call TRBD1 (6 bases). Specimen: peripheral blood. CDR3 in amino acids: CASSLSEDSHRYTF. CDR3 sequence (DNA): TGTGCCAGCAGCCTCTCAGAGGACAGCCATCGCTACACCTTC.